This T cell receptor (beta chain) was recovered during a study of cytomegalovirus exposure and HLA in healthy donors (dated by TCRdb to between 2016 and 2019). With respect to the entire study: An earlier analysis of several hundred of the donors reported over 250 Gb of sequence data and around 100 million unique TCR beta sequences obtained from around 190 million T cells. Roughly 300 gigabases of sequencing data and approximately 84 million unique TCR sequences were included in an early release covering several hundred HLA-typed donors. Class I and class II HLA loci were covered by the typing at four-digit resolution. Using immunosequencing, the study profiled T cell repertoires from fewer than 700 subjects and related those repertoires to cytomegalovirus serostatus. To study patterns of TCR occurrence, a later analysis re-analyzed previously published TCR beta repertoires from 500 to 850 donors and added high-resolution HLA genotyping. To predict cytomegalovirus infection status, the study brought together high-throughput TCR immunosequencing, statistical association of individual TCRs with disease status, and machine learning. In a later genetic analysis, genome-wide SNP genotypes for about 55% of the 666 donors were used, and that subset was treated as a discovery cohort. Of the roughly 400 genotyped donors, about 80% fell in the genetic ancestry cluster associated with self-reported Caucasian donors. Across around 400 genotyped donors of the cohort, an average of approximately 200,000 unique TCR beta nucleotide sequences per donor were sequenced, and about a sixth of those sequences were non-productive. Typing coverage differed by locus: A, B, C, DRB1 and DQB1 were typed in about 629-640 donors, DQA1 in approximately 520, DPA1 in around 580, and DPB1 in approximately 450. Rather than drawing on any new phenotypic data, the later analysis identified candidate immune exposures from TCR beta sequences and the way those sequences occurred across donors. Along with the roughly 710-subject first cohort, a separate validation cohort of over 90 different subjects was used. Four or five DR-DQ haplotypes were handled as single units for association and clustering because linkage in the cohort was strong. An earlier analysis of some 500 of the donors used high-throughput TCR beta sequencing to judge whether each TCR beta V gene segment behaved as functional or pseudogenic. Every discovery cohort repertoire had been produced on one sequencing platform. The study was designed to test whether signatures of past pathogen exposure could be identified by cataloging public T cell receptors. Donor age, sex, ethnicity and CMV serostatus were compiled alongside the repertoire data.

What the work shows at the level of the full study, not this receptor alone: A later genetic analysis reported fewer N-insertions in productive TCRs among donors in an Asian-associated ancestry cluster than the roughly 690-donor mean. About 17 rarely observed V segments, including chromosome 9 orphons, were excluded from the earlier analysis of almost 600 of the donors because counts were too low. The study gave a list of under 200 TCR beta chains associated with cytomegalovirus. Some IMGT-functional V segments, including TRBV6-2 and TRBV6-3, could not be distinguished by the 87-base-pair reads and were therefore excluded. Because HLA typing was missing for some donors at each locus, association tests included only the typed subset. Linkage disequilibrium might explain the correlated functional status among segregating V segments, but an unknown experimental factor could not be ruled out. In an earlier analysis of around 600 of the donors, most TCR beta V segments appeared in productive rearrangements about 87% or about 30% of the time, broadly matching IMGT annotations. At a false discovery rate of 0.05, a later analysis linked some 17,000 TCR beta sequences to specific HLA alleles. A cluster of highly shared sequence variants was judged likely to be a technical artifact of the sequencing pipeline. A further reported finding was that TCR beta sequences accurately predicted the HLA-A and HLA-B alleles for most subjects in the first cohort. The classifier was reported to diagnose cytomegalovirus status with high specificity and sensitivity in both the original cohort and the validation cohort. In this cohort, only TCR beta chains were sequenced, and detectable features were limited by the absence of alpha or paired-chain data. Three of the identified cytomegalovirus-associated TCR beta chains were confirmed in vitro to be specific for cytomegalovirus antigens. The authors suggested that the approach could potentially be generalized to other disease states and immunological phenotypes. When HLA alleles, especially DR and DQ, strongly co-occurred, attributing TCR associations to individual alleles was difficult. Most TCR sequences were observed very rarely across donors, whereas some public TCRs were present in many individuals. The presence/absence analyses assumed that sequencing depth was roughly uniform across donors, and that assumption may not be true. In a later analysis, HLA-associated TCR beta chains showed more clonal expansion and lower generation probabilities than non-associated chains that were equally common. A later genetic analysis associated a missense DCLRE1C variant with V-gene and J-gene trimming of TCR beta chains, and an independent cohort replicated the association. In a later analysis, TCR association rates were found to vary across HLA loci, with the most associated TCRs seen for DRB1 alleles and the fewest for HLA-C alleles. According to a later analysis, parvovirus B19, influenza, CMV and Epstein-Barr virus appeared linked to several top co-occurrence clusters. CMV serostatus was the only immune exposure information available for the cohort. According to a later analysis, most CMV-associated TCR beta chains appeared to be HLA-restricted, and the HLA associations seemed to be driven largely by CMV exposure.

Receptor libraries were prepared by the immunoSEQ multiplex PCR assay. For the multiplex PCR, a mixture combining 60 forward primers for TCR Vbeta segments and 13 reverse primers for TCR Jbeta segments was used. A multiplex PCR assay on genomic DNA amplified the CDR3 region of rearranged TCR beta genes. The Illumina HiSeq System was used to sequence the amplified TCR beta libraries as 87-base-pair reads. The authors' pipeline ran thus. A later analysis tallied tens of millions of unique TCR beta chains across the 666 repertoires, and some 12 million of those chains were shared by two or more donors. Raw reads were error-corrected and collapsed into unique sequences with a nearest-neighbor algorithm that merged closely related sequences to remove PCR and sequencing errors. CDR3 sequences were aligned to IMGT reference sequences to assign V, D and J gene segments. For a sequence to be retained, at least a six-nucleotide match to both a V gene segment and a J gene segment was required. Rearrangements were called productive when the CDR3 lacked stop codons and stayed in frame with V and J; all others were non-productive. Following IMGT convention, CDR3 was defined as the stretch from the second conserved V-encoded cysteine to the conserved J-encoded phenylalanine. The earlier analysis of some 580 of the donors excluded any sequence lacking an unambiguous match to a single V gene segment. In an earlier analysis of some 590 of the donors, a V segment was called functional when productive rearrangements were above 56.7%, and segregating when the standard deviation between donors exceeded 5%. A statistical classification framework was built for diagnosing cytomegalovirus status from the catalog of TCR beta chain sequences. In a later analysis, V and J genes were assigned by comparing TCR nucleotide sequences against IMGT/GENE-DB human TR gene sequences. The TCRdist pipeline was used in a later analysis to assign CDR3 sequences and most-parsimonious VDJ recombination scenarios. In a later analysis, each TCR beta chain was defined by its CDR3 amino acid sequence together with its V-gene family, and reads without a unique V-gene family were excluded. A later analysis removed nearly 600 highly shared, low-generation-probability nucleotide sequences to deal with suspected cross-contamination and a sequencing artifact. In a later analysis, a clonal expansion index was calculated for each public chain from normalized within-repertoire ranks of inferred template counts. A later analysis computed generation probabilities with a VDJ recombination model fitted to out-of-frame rearrangements, and checked the results against IGoR. Hypergeometric tests were used in a later analysis to score TCR-TCR, TCR-HLA and TCR-CMV co-occurrence, with a repertoire-size bias correction applied to the TCR pairs. A later analysis estimated false discovery rates by permuting HLA or CMV assignments 20 times. In a later analysis, co-occurring TCRs were grouped using DBSCAN, and TCRdist sequence similarity was added for clustering within HLA-allele-positive subsets. Co-occurrence clustering excluded repertoires with fewer than 30,000 or more than 120,000 public chains, plus five with anomalous nucleotide sharing. Not all clones reach the TCRdb copy of this immuneACCESS table, which keeps in-frame sequences only. Checked studies attribute under half of the gap to unresolved V genes and leave the rest unexplained. The D gene and trimming were derived from the DNA, and the V and J assignments and clone size from that table. This sample holds 70,000 to 95,000 clones; less than 65% were observed only once. The top ten clones comprise about 5% of the sample.

As regards this clone: Its binding antigen is unknown. An end of the junction does not agree with germline; a read error may underlie this. The sample contains more than one DNA sequence encoding this CDR3.

In total, more than 500 healthy bone marrow donors made up the cohort. All cohort members were sampled while nominally healthy, although unrecorded immune exposures were likely present. The donor tested CMV seropositive and was one of the 289 seropositive cohort members. A peripheral blood sample was provided by each donor, and peripheral blood mononuclear cells were used for TCR beta sequencing. Genomic DNA extraction from the blood cell samples was performed with the Qiagen DNeasy Blood Extraction Kit. CDR1 and CDR2 are drawn from the germline V gene: LGHNA, YNFKEQ. Measured from the cysteine to the phenylalanine, the CDR3 is 17 residues long. The CDR3 DNA has 51 bases and is translated from base 1.

This receptor was taken from a woman aged 25 to 39 in good health and CMV-seropositive. The chain employs TRBV4-2 and TRBJ2-2, with 11 middle bases fitting TRBD2. Sequenced sample: PBMCs. The CDR3 reads CASSLASGGTQAGELFF. The bases read TGTGCCAGCAGCCTTGCTAGCGGGGGGACCCAAGCCGGGGAGCTGTTTTTC.